This T cell receptor beta chain came from a study of a mutant IDH1 vaccine in newly diagnosed glioma. In the study overall: The study started vaccination 4-6 weeks after radiotherapy alone, or with temozolomide cycles. Scheduled at week 35, visit V12 preceded visit V13, held at week 47. Mean patient age was about 40 years; around 62% were male and around 40% female. Findings and caveats of the study: Patients mounted vaccine-induced immune responses in just over 90% of cases.

Time point in this sample: week 35, safety follow-up. The vaccine gave 300 ug of a 20-mer mutant IDH1 peptide subcutaneously per dose. Here immunoSEQ multiplex PCR was the method, and the copy in TCRdb shows in-frame clones only, minus some. In the table there are 50,000 to 75,000 clones, around 74% of which are singletons. Regarding this clone: Its specificity is not known.

The clonotype originates from a man aged 45 to 65 with glioma. Sequenced here: PBMCs, sampled from a glioma patient whose treatment included an IDH1 peptide vaccine.

For the CDR3, the DNA is TGTGCCAGTAGTATCGGGCGGTCGATGAACACTGAAGCTTTCTTT. This sequence encodes CASSIGRSMNTEAFF. The rearrangement links TRBV19 to TRBJ1-1; the D is unclear. The germline gives CDR1 LNHDA, CDR2 SQIVND (reference sequence). This CDR3 contains 15 residues. Trimming shortened V by 3 bases and J by 0 bases, and 11 bases separated the two germline ends. The variable domain in full, completed from reference TRBV19 and TRBJ1-1, reads DGGITQSPKYLFRKEGQNVTLSCEQNLNHDAMYWYRQDPGQGLRLIYYSQIVNDFQKGDIAEGYSVSREKKESFPLTVTSAQKNPTAFYLCASSIGRSMNTEAFFGQGTRLTVV.